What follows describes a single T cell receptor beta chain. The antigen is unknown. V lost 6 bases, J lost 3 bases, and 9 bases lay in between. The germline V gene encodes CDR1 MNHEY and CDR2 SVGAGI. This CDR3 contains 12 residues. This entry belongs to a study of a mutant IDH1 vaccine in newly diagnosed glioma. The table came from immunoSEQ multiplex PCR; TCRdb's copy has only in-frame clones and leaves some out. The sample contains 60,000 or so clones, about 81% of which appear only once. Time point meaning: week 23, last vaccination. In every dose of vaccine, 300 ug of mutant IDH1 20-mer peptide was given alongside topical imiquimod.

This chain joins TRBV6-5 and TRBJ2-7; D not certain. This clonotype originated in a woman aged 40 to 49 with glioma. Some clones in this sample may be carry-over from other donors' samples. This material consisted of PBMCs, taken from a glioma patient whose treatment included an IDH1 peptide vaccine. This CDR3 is CASSLNFYEQYF. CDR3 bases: TGTGCCAGCAGCCTAAACTTCTACGAGCAGTACTTC.